This TCR delta chain is drawn from a study of γδ T cells in repeated Plasmodium falciparum infection. Whole-study context: The natural-infection arm compared Malian children under seasonal malaria with matched Australian children. Over around 580 days, donors received four mosquito-bite P. falciparum NF54 infections.

Sequencing covered both gamma and delta TCR chains per sample. TCRdb used CATT to re-call clones from the multiplex PCR reads. The data show about 48,000 delta-chain clones, with roughly 1.6% seen just once and over 7.5% held by the top ten. This clone was detected ten times or more. Its antigen is unknown. Findings of the study overall: One small rural Malian village, predominantly a single ethnic group, supplied the cohort.

The clonotype originates from a pool of human donors (malaria-infected and uninfected, not separated). What was sequenced was gamma-delta T cells from blood.

The CDR3 spells CALGERGNYVYLPTSPLADKLIF. CDR3 nucleotide sequence: TGTGCTCTTGGGGAACGCGGGAACTACGTATACCTTCCTACAAGTCCCCTTGCCGATAAACTCATCTTT. The V and J genes are TRDV1 and TRDJ1; 9 bases are a match to TRDD2. CDR1 TSWWSYY and CDR2 QGS come from the germline V gene. This CDR3 comprises 23 residues. V shed 1 base, J shed 3 bases, and the junction held 27 bases outside the gene matches.